What follows is one T cell receptor (beta chain) and its context. The donors, nominally healthy at sampling, likely had unrecorded immune exposures. Trimming removed 2 bases from V and 5 bases from J, with 7 bases in between. The CDR3 consists of 12 residues. CDR1 and CDR2 (germline): GTSNPN, SVGIG (reference sequence). The sample belongs to a study of cytomegalovirus exposure and HLA in healthy donors. It was with 60 Vbeta and 13 Jbeta primers that the PCR ran. The method was immunoSEQ multiplex PCR; TCRdb's version includes in-frame clones alone and lacks a portion of them. The profile shows 110,000 to 150,000 clones, more than 75% of them singletons.

The sample comprised PBMCs. This receptor was identified in a young man in good health and CMV-seropositive. The J gene is TRBJ1-5, the V gene TRBV30, with D possibly TRBD1 on 6 matching bases. The chain's CDR3 is CAWSSGDQPQHF. CDR3 in DNA: TGTGCCTGGAGTTCAGGGGATCAGCCCCAGCATTTT.